Presented here are 25 T cell receptor beta chains from one specimen sequenced in a study of blood T cells in healthy people across ages. Next came a second PCR, run for about 7 to 12 cycles, which used a sample-barcoded 5' primer along with a J-beta primer mix. Using its own MiXCR run on the 5' RACE reads, TCRdb lists one record per CDR3 protein. The data hold some 1.4 million distinct CDR3 sequences, with 35% to 45% observed a single time. Sequenced sample: blood. These receptors originate from a woman between 18 and 29 years old in good health.

In this sample, this clonotype turned up a few times. This chain connects TRBV20-1 to TRBJ2-7; a possible D gene is TRBD1 (6 bases). The germline V gene has CDR1 DFQATT and CDR2 SNEGSKA (reference sequence). V was cut by 0 bases and J by 2 bases, with 11 bases left in between. CDR3 size: 14 residues. Here the CDR3 reads CSARERDTPYEQYF. The CDR3 DNA is TGCAGTGCTAGAGAAAGGGACACCCCCTACGAGCAGTACTTC.

This clonotype showed up just a few times. The rearrangement joins TRBV6-6 to TRBJ1-5; D unresolved. Germline V gene sequence: CDR1 MNHNY, CDR2 SVGAGI (reference sequence). Trimming pared 2 bases from V and 4 bases from J, leaving 6 bases between. This CDR3 region has 13 residues. The CDR3 spells CASSYDRNQPQHF. CDR3 bases: TGTGCCAGCAGTTACGATAGGAATCAGCCCCAGCATTTT.

This clonotype turned up a few times. The rearrangement joins TRBV4-1 to TRBJ2-1; TRBD2 agrees at 12 bases. V dropped 4 bases and J dropped 9; count of bases not matched to a gene: 7. CDR1 is MGHRA and CDR2 is YSYEKL in the germline V gene. The CDR3 is made up of 15 amino acids. DNA for the CDR3: TGCGCCAGCAGCCCCGTTCGACTAGCGGGGGCTGAGCAGTTCTTC. It translates to CASSPVRLAGAEQFF.

This clonotype was seen only a few times. The chain uses TRBV24-1 and TRBJ1-2; D uncertain. The CDR3 loop spans 14 amino acids. The ends were cut back, 3 bases at V and 8 bases at J, with 15 bases in the middle. CDR1 is KGHDR, CDR2 SFDVKD, per germline. The CDR3 nucleotides are TGTGCCACCAGTGATGTCTCCTTGCTGGGCGGCTACACCTTC. Protein: CATSDVSLLGGYTF.

This clonotype was seen only once. J is TRBJ1-2 and V is TRBV5-1; possibly TRBD1 for D (6 bases). The CDR3 runs 15 residues. Trimming pared 0 bases from V and 2 bases from J, leaving 11 bases between. Germline V gene data show CDR1 as SGHRS and CDR2 as YFSETQ. CDR3 sequence reads: CASSLGHRENYGYTF. DNA for the CDR3: TGCGCCAGCAGCTTGGGCCACAGGGAAAACTATGGCTACACCTTC.

This clonotype was seen only a few times. The J gene is TRBJ2-5, the V gene TRBV7-9, with TRBD2 matching over 11 bases. This CDR3 is 17 amino acids long. The junction had 13 bases not matched to a gene; V was cut back by 3 bases and J by 7 bases. Germline assignment: CDR1 SEHNR and CDR2 FQNEAQ (reference sequence). CDR3 DNA: TGTGCCAGCAGCTTTATCCTAGCGGGAGGCCAAAAAGGGACCCAGTACTTC. Its translation is CASSFILAGGQKGTQYF.

This chain joins TRBV20-1 and TRBJ2-1; 9 nucleotides align to TRBD2. Germline V gene lookup returns CDR1 DFQATT and CDR2 SNEGSKA (reference sequence). This CDR3 comprises 13 residues. V was clipped by 6 bases and J by 4 bases; unmatched bases: 4. Here the CDR3 reads CSAKREVYNEQFF. As DNA, the CDR3 is TGCAGTGCCAAGCGGGAGGTATACAATGAGCAGTTCTTC.

V usage is TRBV12-3 or TRBV12-4 and J usage is TRBJ1-2; no firm D call. Trimming cost V 3 bases and J 2 bases, with 10 bases left between them. The CDR3 is 14 amino acids. The CDR3 nucleotides read TGTGCCAGCAGTTTGGGGTCGGTCAACTATGGCTACACCTTC. This encodes CASSLGSVNYGYTF.

This chain uses TRBV5-4 with TRBJ2-3; D call uncertain. Trimming cost V 0 bases and J 4 bases, with 9 bases left between them. The CDR3 contains 14 residues. CDR1 SGHNT and CDR2 YYREEE come from the germline V gene (reference sequence). CDR3 sequence (DNA): TGTGCCAGCAGCTTGGGACACGCCCCAGATACGCAGTATTTT. Translating it yields CASSLGHAPDTQYF.

The CDR3, as DNA: TGTGCCAGCAGCACCGTGGGGACCCAGTACTTC. Translated, it gives CASSTVGTQYF. The chain has TRBV11-2 and TRBJ2-5; D is undetermined. The CDR3 is made up of 11 amino acids. Germline V gene sequence: CDR1 SGHAT, CDR2 FQNNGV. Trimming removed 5 bases at V and 7 bases at J, with 8 bases between.

The chain has TRBV20-1 and TRBJ2-7; 9 nucleotides align to TRBD2. After removal of 1 base from V and 0 bases from J, the junction contained 7 bases not matched to a gene. The germline gives CDR1 DFQATT, CDR2 SNEGSKA (reference sequence). The CDR3 covers 16 residues. The DNA for the CDR3 is TGCAGTGCTAGAGTCGGACTAGCGCTGAGCTCCTACGAGCAGTACTTC. This codes for CSARVGLALSSYEQYF.

J is TRBJ1-4 and V is TRBV6-1, with 8 bases aligning to TRBD1. V was clipped by 5 bases and J by 4 bases; unmatched bases: 6. This CDR3 comprises 15 residues. The germline V gene has CDR1 MNHNS and CDR2 SASEGT. The CDR3, as DNA: TGTGCCAGCAGTCCTTGGGACAGGAGTAATGAAAAACTGTTTTTT. It specifies CASSPWDRSNEKLFF.

This chain joins TRBV12-3 or TRBV12-4 and TRBJ2-7, with D unclear. Trimming stripped 6 bases from V and 2 bases from J, with 8 bases between. This CDR3 contains 12 residues. CDR3 amino acids: CASSVHPYEQYF. The CDR3 DNA reads TGTGCCAGCAGCGTCCACCCCTACGAGCAGTACTTC.

This rearrangement joins TRBV7-6 to TRBJ2-3; 9 nucleotides match TRBD2. This CDR3 has 18 residues. Losses at the gene ends were 4 bases for V and 1 base for J; bases not matched to a gene: 12. The germline CDR1 and CDR2 sequences are SGHVS and FNYEAQ. The CDR3, as DNA: TGTGCCAGCAGCTCCGTAGCGGGAGCTGGAGGGGGCACAGATACGCAGTATTTT. It yields the protein CASSSVAGAGGGTDTQYF.

This clonotype occurred once. Being one base from a much bigger clone, this may be a read error. The chain recombines TRBV29-1 with TRBJ2-3, with 8 positions matching TRBD2. CDR1 is SQVTM and CDR2 is ANQGSEA in the germline V gene. The trim removed 4 bases at V and 6 bases at J, leaving 6 bases unmatched. This CDR3 spans 13 amino acids. The DNA of the CDR3 is TGCAGCGTTGCTGGACTAGCCCCGGATACGCAGTATTTT. Amino acids: CSVAGLAPDTQYF.

V is TRBV11-2 and J is TRBJ2-7, with D perhaps TRBD1 (6 bases). The CDR3 has 15 residues. Between the trimmed V and J ends, which lost 4 bases and 2 bases, there was a span of 15 bases. CDR1 SGHAT and CDR2 FQNNGV come from the germline V gene. CDR3 in amino acids: CASSYRRDTAYEQYF. For the CDR3, the DNA is TGTGCCAGCAGCTACCGACGGGACACCGCCTACGAGCAGTACTTC.

J is TRBJ2-7 and V is TRBV6-5; 7 nucleotides agree with TRBD1. CDR1 is MNHEY, CDR2 SVGAGI, per germline. J was trimmed by 7 bases and V by 6 bases; bases with no gene match: 15. The CDR3 length is 15 residues. The CDR3 nucleotides read TGTGCCAGCAGCCCCCAGACAGGGTTAAATGGTGAGCAGTACTTC. As protein: CASSPQTGLNGEQYF.

The rearrangement joins TRBV6-1 to TRBJ2-3, with 7 bases identical to TRBD1. The germline CDR1 and CDR2 sequences are MNHNS and SASEGT. Germline trimming cut 6 bases from V and 3 bases from J; bases unmatched to any gene: 6. The CDR3 totals 14 residues. The CDR3 bases are TGTGCCAGCAGCACACAGGACAGGACAGATACGCAGTATTTT. Protein product: CASSTQDRTDTQYF.

This clonotype was seen only a few times. The gene calls are TRBV12-3 or TRBV12-4 and TRBJ2-7; a weak D match, TRBD2 (6 bases). Between the trimmed V and J ends, which lost 5 bases and 0 bases, there was a span of 14 bases. The CDR3 contains 15 residues. CDR3 nucleotide sequence: TGTGCCAGCAGTCACGGGACTTCGATCTCCTACGAGCAGTACTTC. Residues: CASSHGTSISYEQYF.

This chain connects TRBV20-1 to TRBJ1-3, with 10 bases that match TRBD1. The CDR3 runs to 15 residues. In germline, CDR1 is DFQATT, CDR2 SNEGSKA (reference sequence). Trimming removed 1 base from V and 5 bases from J; junction bases left unmatched: 5. CDR3 amino acids: CSARVTTGGRNTIYF. The DNA for the CDR3 is TGCAGTGCTAGAGTCACGACAGGGGGCAGAAACACCATATATTTT.

The chain joins TRBV4-2 to TRBJ1-2; D unclear. Between the trimmed V and J ends, which lost 4 bases and 3 bases, there was a span of 12 bases. Germline values: CDR1 LGHNA, CDR2 YNFKEQ. The CDR3 runs 14 residues. CDR3 DNA sequence: TGTGCCAGCAGCCGCTCGGGGATCGACTATGGCTACACCTTC. It translates to CASSRSGIDYGYTF.

V gene TRBV20-1 combines with J gene TRBJ2-1, with 12 bases matching TRBD2. Germline loops: CDR1 DFQATT, CDR2 SNEGSKA (reference sequence). V was clipped by 0 bases and J by 6 bases; unmatched bases: 12. This CDR3 is 18 amino acids long. Here the CDR3 reads CSARERLRTSGEVNEQFF. CDR3 bases: TGCAGTGCTAGAGAAAGGTTGCGGACTAGCGGGGAGGTCAATGAGCAGTTCTTC.

The chain combines TRBV9 with TRBJ2-1; D gene unclear. V lost 6 bases, J lost 5 bases, and 9 bases lay in between. The germline V gene has CDR1 SGDLS and CDR2 YYNGEE. CDR3 length: 12 residues. The chain's CDR3 is CASTRSDNEQFF. The CDR3 nucleotides read TGTGCCAGCACCCGCAGCGACAATGAGCAGTTCTTC. Based on the CDR3 plus reference TRBV9 and TRBJ2-1, the full variable domain is DSGVTQTPKHLITATGQRVTLRCSPRSGDLSVYWYQQSLDQGLQFLIQYYNGEERAKGNILERFSAQQFPDLHSELNLSSLELGDSALYFCASTRSDNEQFFGPGTRLTVL.

Here the CDR3 DNA reads TGTGCCAGCAGTCCGGGGGGGGGGAGTGGTACGCAGTATTTT. Residues: CASSPGGGSGTQYF. The V gene is TRBV6-5, the J gene TRBJ2-3; TRBD2 matches 8 bases. V lost 5 bases to trimming and J lost 8 bases; unmatched junction nucleotides: 9. Looked up from germline, CDR1 is MNHEY and CDR2 is SVGAGI. The CDR3 runs 14 residues.

V and J are TRBV7-9 and TRBJ1-4; D is unresolved. This CDR3 is 15 amino acids long. Trimming pared 4 bases from V and 5 bases from J, leaving 14 bases between. Germline-derived CDR1 and CDR2 are SEHNR and FQNEAQ (reference sequence). The CDR3 DNA is TGTGCCAGCAGCTCCCCCCGGACGGGAAATGAAAAACTGTTTTTT. Protein product: CASSSPRTGNEKLFF.